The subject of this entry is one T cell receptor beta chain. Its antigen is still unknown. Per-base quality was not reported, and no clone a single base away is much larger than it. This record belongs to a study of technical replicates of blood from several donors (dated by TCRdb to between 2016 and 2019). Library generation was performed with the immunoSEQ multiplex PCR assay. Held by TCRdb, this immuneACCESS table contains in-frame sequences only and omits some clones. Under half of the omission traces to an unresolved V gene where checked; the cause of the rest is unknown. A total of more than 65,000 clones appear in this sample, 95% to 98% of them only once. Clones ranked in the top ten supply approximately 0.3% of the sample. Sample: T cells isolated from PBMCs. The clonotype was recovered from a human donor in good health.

The sequenced DNA is TGTGCCAGCTCCCCAACCGGGACACCTACATATGGCTACACCTTC. Its protein reads: CASSPTGTPTYGYTF. The rearranged chain carries TRBV18 and TRBJ1-2; tentative D gene TRBD1, with 6 bases matching. There are 15 amino acids in the CDR3, from cysteine to phenylalanine inclusive. The CDR3 DNA has 45 bases and is translated from base 1. CDR1 and CDR2 are read off the germline V gene as KGHSH and LQKENI. V loses 6 bases, J loses 5 bases, and the germline ends lie 19 bases apart. The reference TRBV18 and TRBJ1-2 proteins fill in what lies around the CDR3, so the full variable domain reads NAGVMQNPRHLVRRRGQEARLRCSPMKGHSHVYWYRQLPEEGLKFMVYLQKENIIDESGMPKERFSAEFPKEGPSILRIQQVVRGDSAAYFCASSPTGTPTYGYTFGSGTRLTVV.